Listed here are 2 T cell receptor beta chains from one sample, sequenced in a study of cytomegalovirus exposure and HLA in healthy donors. Both 60 Vbeta primers and 13 Jbeta primers went into the PCR. Sequencing was performed with immunoSEQ multiplex PCR; in TCRdb, only in-frame clones are kept and a portion is missing. Its table lists roughly 100,000 clones. The sequenced sample consisted of PBMCs. These receptor sequences come from a man between 35 and 55 years old in good health and CMV-seronegative.

This CDR3 is CASSFGVAGEVGSYEQYF. The DNA of the CDR3 is TGTGCCAGCAGCTTTGGGGTAGCGGGAGAGGTTGGATCCTACGAGCAGTACTTC. The chain combines TRBV7-2 with TRBJ2-7, with TRBD2 matching over 9 bases. The CDR3 has 18 residues. The V and J ends lost 3 bases and 1 base, in that order; junction bases with no gene match: 13. Germline V gene sequence: CDR1 SGHTA, CDR2 FQGNSA.

The V call is TRBV5-1, the J call TRBJ2-5; D is possibly TRBD2 (5 bases). The end of the DNA fits TRBJ2-7 better, so the J call may be wrong. This CDR3 contains 12 residues. Germline V gene sequence: CDR1 SGHRS, CDR2 YFSETQ. CDR3 nucleotide sequence: TGCGCCAGCAGAATAGCGAACACCGAGCAGTACTTC. Translating gives CASRIANTEQYF.